The text below deals with one T cell receptor beta chain. The sample belongs to a study of shared clonotypes between healthy human individuals. Profiling relied on immunoSEQ multiplex PCR, and the TCRdb table lists in-frame clones only, not all of them. The sample carries millions of clones, 85% to 95% recorded once. The V end lost 3 bases, the J end lost 13 bases, and 14 bases lay between the germline ends. Germline V CDR1 and CDR2: KGHSH, LQKENI. The CDR3 is 12 residues long. The sequenced sample consisted of naive CD4+ T cells sorted from blood. The subset here: CD45RA+ positively selected. The TCR comes from a man between 18 and 29 years old in good health. The V call is TRBV18, the J call TRBJ2-3; D is possibly TRBD1 (6 bases). This chain's CDR3 is CASSPPGQDKYF. CDR3 nucleotide sequence: TGTGCCAGCTCACCCCCGGGACAAGATAAGTATTTT.